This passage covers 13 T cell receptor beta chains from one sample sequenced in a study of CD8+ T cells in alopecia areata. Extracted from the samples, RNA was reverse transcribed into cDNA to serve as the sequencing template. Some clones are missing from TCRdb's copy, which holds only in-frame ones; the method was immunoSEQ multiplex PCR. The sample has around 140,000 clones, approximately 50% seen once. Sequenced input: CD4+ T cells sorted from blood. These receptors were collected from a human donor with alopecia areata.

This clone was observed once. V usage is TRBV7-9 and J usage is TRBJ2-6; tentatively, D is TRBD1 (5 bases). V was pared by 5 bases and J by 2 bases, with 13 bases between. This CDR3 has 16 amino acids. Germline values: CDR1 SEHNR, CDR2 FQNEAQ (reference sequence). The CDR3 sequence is CASSILTGPGANVLTF. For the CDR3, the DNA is TGTGCCAGCAGCATTCTAACAGGTCCTGGGGCCAACGTCCTGACTTTC.

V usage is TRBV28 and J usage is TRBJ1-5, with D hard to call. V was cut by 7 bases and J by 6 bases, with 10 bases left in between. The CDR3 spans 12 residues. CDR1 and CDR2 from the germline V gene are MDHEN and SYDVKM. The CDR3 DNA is TGTGCCAGCATTCAATGGAGTCAGCCCCAGCATTTT. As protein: CASIQWSQPQHF.

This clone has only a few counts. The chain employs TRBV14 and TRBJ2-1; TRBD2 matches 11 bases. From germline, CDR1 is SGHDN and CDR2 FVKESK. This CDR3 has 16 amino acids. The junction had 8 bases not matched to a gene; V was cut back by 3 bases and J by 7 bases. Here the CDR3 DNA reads TGTGCCAGCAGCCAGTTAGCGGGAGGGCCCGGGAATGAGCAGTTCTTC. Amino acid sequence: CASSQLAGGPGNEQFF.

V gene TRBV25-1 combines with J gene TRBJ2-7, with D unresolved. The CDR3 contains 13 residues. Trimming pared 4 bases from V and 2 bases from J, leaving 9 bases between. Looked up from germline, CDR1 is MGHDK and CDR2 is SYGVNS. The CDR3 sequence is CASSVAGTYEQYF. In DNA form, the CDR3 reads TGTGCCAGCAGTGTGGCAGGAACCTACGAGCAGTACTTC.

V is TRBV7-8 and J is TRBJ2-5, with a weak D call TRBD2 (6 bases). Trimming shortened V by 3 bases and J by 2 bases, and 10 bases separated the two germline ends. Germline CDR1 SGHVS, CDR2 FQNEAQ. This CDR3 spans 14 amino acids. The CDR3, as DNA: TGTGCCAGCAGCTTGTGGAGGGGACAAGAGACCCAGTACTTC. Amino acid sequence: CASSLWRGQETQYF.

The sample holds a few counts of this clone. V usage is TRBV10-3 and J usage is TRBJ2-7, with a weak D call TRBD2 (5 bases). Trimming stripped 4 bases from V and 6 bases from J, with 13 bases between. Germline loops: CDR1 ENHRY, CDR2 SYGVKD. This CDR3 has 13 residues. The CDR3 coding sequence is TGTGCCATCAGTGGAGAGACTACGCGCGAGCAGTACTTC. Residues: CAISGETTREQYF.

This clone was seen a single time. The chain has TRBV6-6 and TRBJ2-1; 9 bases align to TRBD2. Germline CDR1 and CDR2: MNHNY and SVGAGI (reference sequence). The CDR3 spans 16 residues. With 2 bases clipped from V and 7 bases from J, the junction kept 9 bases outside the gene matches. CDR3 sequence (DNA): TGTGCCAGCAGTTACGGATGGCGGGAGGGAAGAAATGAGCAGTTCTTC. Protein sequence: CASSYGWREGRNEQFF.

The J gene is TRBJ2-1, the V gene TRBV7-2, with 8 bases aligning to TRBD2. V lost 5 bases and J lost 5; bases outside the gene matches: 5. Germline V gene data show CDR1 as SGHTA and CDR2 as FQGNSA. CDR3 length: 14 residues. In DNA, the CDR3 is TGTGCCAGCAGCCAAACTAGCGGCCACAATGAGCAGTTCTTC. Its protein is CASSQTSGHNEQFF.

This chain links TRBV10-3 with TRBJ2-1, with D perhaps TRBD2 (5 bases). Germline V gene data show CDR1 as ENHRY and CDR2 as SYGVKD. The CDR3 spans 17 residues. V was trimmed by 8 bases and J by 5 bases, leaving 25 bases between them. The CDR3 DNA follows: TGTGCCATCGGGGAGTCGACGATCTCCAGGTCTAACAATGAGCAGTTCTTC. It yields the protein CAIGESTISRSNNEQFF.

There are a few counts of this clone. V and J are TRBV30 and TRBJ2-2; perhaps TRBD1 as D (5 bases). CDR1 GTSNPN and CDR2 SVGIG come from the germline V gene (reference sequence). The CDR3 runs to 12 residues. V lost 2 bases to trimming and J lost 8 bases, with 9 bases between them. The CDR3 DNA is TGTGCCTGGAGTATGACAGTTGGGGAGCTGTTTTTT. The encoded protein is CAWSMTVGELFF.

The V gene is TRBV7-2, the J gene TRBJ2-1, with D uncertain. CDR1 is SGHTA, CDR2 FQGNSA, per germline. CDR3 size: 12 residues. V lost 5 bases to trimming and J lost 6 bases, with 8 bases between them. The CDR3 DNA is TGTGCCAGCAGCCTCCAGAGCAATGAGCAGTTCTTC. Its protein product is CASSLQSNEQFF.

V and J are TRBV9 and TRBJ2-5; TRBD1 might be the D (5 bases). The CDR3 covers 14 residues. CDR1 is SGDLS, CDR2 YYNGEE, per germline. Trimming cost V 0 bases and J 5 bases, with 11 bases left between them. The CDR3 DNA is TGTGCCAGCAGCGTAGACCAGGGATGGGAGACCCAGTACTTC. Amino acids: CASSVDQGWETQYF.

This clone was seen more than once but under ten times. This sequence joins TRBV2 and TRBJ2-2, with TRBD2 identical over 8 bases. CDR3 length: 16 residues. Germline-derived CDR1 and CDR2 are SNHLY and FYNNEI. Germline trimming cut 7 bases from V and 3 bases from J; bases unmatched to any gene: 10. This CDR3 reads CASTMGGLDYTGELFF. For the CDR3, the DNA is TGTGCCAGCACCATGGGGGGACTAGATTACACCGGGGAGCTGTTTTTT.